This TCR beta chain originates from a study of radiotherapy plus CTLA-4 blockade in lung cancer. Profiling relied on immunoSEQ multiplex PCR, and the TCRdb table lists in-frame clones only, not all of them. This sample has 60,000 to 65,000 clones, with around three quarters found just once. Per germline, CDR1 MNHNS and CDR2 SASEGT. The junction had 9 bases not matched to a gene; V was cut back by 7 bases and J by 7 bases. This CDR3 is 15 amino acids long. The V call is TRBV6-1, the J call TRBJ2-1, with TRBD2 matching 11 bases. The sequences come from peripheral blood, collected from a patient treated with radiotherapy plus ipilimumab. This clonotype was sampled from a human donor with non-small cell lung cancer who had a complete response to radiotherapy plus ipilimumab. The CDR3 loop is CASNPLAGGRNEQFF. In DNA form, the CDR3 reads TGTGCCAGCAATCCCCTAGCGGGGGGTAGGAATGAGCAGTTCTTC.